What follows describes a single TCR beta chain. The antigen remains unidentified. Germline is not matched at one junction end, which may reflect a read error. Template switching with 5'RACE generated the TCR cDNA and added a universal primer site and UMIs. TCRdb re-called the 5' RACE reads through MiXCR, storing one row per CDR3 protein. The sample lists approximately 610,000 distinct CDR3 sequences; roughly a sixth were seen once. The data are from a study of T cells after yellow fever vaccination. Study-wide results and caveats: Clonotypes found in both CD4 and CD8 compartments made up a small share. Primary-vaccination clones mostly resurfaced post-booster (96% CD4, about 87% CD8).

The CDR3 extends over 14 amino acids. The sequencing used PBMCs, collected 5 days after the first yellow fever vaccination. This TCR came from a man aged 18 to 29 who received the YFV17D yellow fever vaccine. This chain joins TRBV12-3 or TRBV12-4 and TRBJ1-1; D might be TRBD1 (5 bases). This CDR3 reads CASSFMGTGTEAFF. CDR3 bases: TGTGCTAGCAGTTTTATGGGGACGGGCACTGAAGCTTTCTTT.